Below, 14 T cell receptor beta chains from the same sample are listed, as sequenced in a study of blood T cell repertoires in COVID-19. Sequencing was performed with immunoSEQ multiplex PCR; in TCRdb, only in-frame clones are kept and a portion is missing. Of about 180,000 clones in the sample, approximately 85% were seen once. Sequences were obtained from peripheral blood. The receptors derive from a human donor with active or convalescent COVID-19. The donor label of this sample is uncertain.

This chain connects TRBV6-5 to TRBJ2-3; TRBD2 agrees at 12 bases. This CDR3 comprises 14 residues. The germline V gene has CDR1 MNHEY and CDR2 SVGAGI. The trim removed 7 bases at V and 5 bases at J, leaving 4 bases unmatched. The CDR3 is CASTSGGALDTQYF. The CDR3 DNA reads TGTGCCAGCACTAGCGGGGGGGCATTAGATACGCAGTATTTT.

The rearrangement links TRBV24-1 to TRBJ1-4, with 7 bases lining up with TRBD1. After removal of 4 bases from V and 7 bases from J, the junction contained 14 bases not matched to a gene. CDR3 length: 17 residues. Looked up from germline, CDR1 is KGHDR and CDR2 is SFDVKD. This chain's CDR3 is CATSDKEGTADREKLFF. The CDR3 region has the DNA TGTGCCACCAGTGACAAAGAAGGGACAGCTGATCGTGAAAAACTGTTTTTT.

The chain employs TRBV10-3 and TRBJ1-2; perhaps TRBD1 as D (5 bases). Germline V gene data show CDR1 as ENHRY and CDR2 as SYGVKD. The ends were cut back, 3 bases at V and 4 bases at J, with 18 bases in the middle. There are 16 residues in the CDR3. The CDR3 bases are TGTGCCATCAGTGAAGTAGTGGGAACAGGTCCCTATGGCTACACCTTC. This encodes CAISEVVGTGPYGYTF.

The V call is TRBV6-5, the J call TRBJ2-5, with TRBD2 matching 8 bases. The CDR3 loop spans 15 amino acids. Germline CDR1 is MNHEY and CDR2 is SVGAGI. V shed 4 bases, J shed 5 bases, and the junction held 9 bases outside the gene matches. CDR3 coding DNA: TGTGCCAGCAGTTTCGCGGGGGGCCCGCGGGAGACCCAGTACTTC. Translated, it gives CASSFAGGPRETQYF.

Details on this clone: Sequence at one end of the junction differs from germline and may be a read error. The rearrangement joins TRBV7-9 to TRBJ2-7, with D tentatively TRBD2 (6 bases). The CDR3 runs to 14 residues. Germline CDR1 SEHNR, CDR2 FQNEAQ (reference sequence). CDR3 region: CASILRGLRYEQYF. CDR3 bases: TGTGCCAGCATCTTAAGGGGACTGCGCTACGAGCAGTACTTC.

This clone has just one count. This chain links TRBV5-6 with TRBJ1-2; perhaps TRBD1 as D (6 bases). Between the trimmed V and J ends, which lost 1 base and 4 bases, there was a span of 11 bases. Germline lookup yields CDR1 SGHDT and CDR2 YYEEEE. The CDR3 runs 14 residues. CDR3 protein: CASSLPGESYGYTF. CDR3 DNA sequence: TGTGCCAGCAGCTTGCCAGGGGAAAGCTATGGCTACACCTTC.

The chain combines TRBV6-5 with TRBJ2-1, with unresolved D. The germline V and J ends were trimmed by 5 bases and 4 bases, with 9 bases remaining between them. CDR1 and CDR2 from the germline V gene are MNHEY and SVGAGI. There are 13 residues in the CDR3. The CDR3 loop reads CASSPYMYNEQFF. The DNA of the CDR3 is TGTGCCAGCAGTCCTTACATGTACAATGAGCAGTTCTTC.

CDR3 residues: CASSSTRGYEQYF. CDR3 nucleotides: TGTGCCAGCAGCTCGACGCGGGGGTACGAGCAGTACTTC. The chain recombines TRBV7-2 with TRBJ2-7; 7 bases fit TRBD2. The CDR3 sequence is 13 residues long. V trimming: 4 bases; J trimming: 4 bases; junction bases outside the gene matches: 4. CDR1 and CDR2 (germline): SGHTA, FQGNSA.

The rearrangement links TRBV4-3 to TRBJ2-1; 13 nucleotides align to TRBD2. In germline, CDR1 is LGHNA, CDR2 YSLEER. The V segment lost 8 bases and the J segment 5 bases; nucleotides outside the gene matches: 6. This CDR3 is built from 15 residues. DNA for the CDR3: TGCGCCAGCCGCGGACTAGCGGGGGATAACAATGAGCAGTTCTTC. Its protein product is CASRGLAGDNNEQFF.

The chain is built from TRBV20-1 and TRBJ1-4; possibly TRBD1 for D (6 bases). The V gene lost 7 bases and the J gene lost 13 bases, with 16 bases spanning the gap. The CDR3 is 11 residues long. CDR1 and CDR2 (germline): DFQATT, SNEGSKA (reference sequence). CDR3: CSVAEGVRLFF. CDR3 DNA: TGCAGTGTAGCCGAGGGGGTAAGACTGTTTTTT.

The rearrangement uses TRBV11-2 and TRBJ2-7; 10 bases map to TRBD2. The germline gives CDR1 SGHAT, CDR2 FQNNGV. The CDR3 is 18 amino acids. V shed 1 base, J shed 5 bases, and the junction held 14 bases outside the gene matches. The CDR3 region has the DNA TGTGCCAGCAGCTTAGGGGGATGGAGAGCGGGAGGGCACAACGAGCAGTACTTC. Translating gives CASSLGGWRAGGHNEQYF.

The J gene is TRBJ2-3, the V gene TRBV5-1; TRBD1 matches 7 bases. The CDR3 is made up of 12 amino acids. V lost 6 bases, J lost 4 bases, and 2 bases stayed unmatched. Per the germline V gene, CDR1 is SGHRS and CDR2 is YFSETQ. The CDR3 DNA sequence: TGCGCCAGCATGCAGGGGGCAGATACGCAGTATTTT. Its protein is CASMQGADTQYF.

V usage is TRBV3-1 (or the pseudogene TRBV3-2) and J usage is TRBJ1-1, with a weak D call TRBD1 (6 bases). CDR1 LGHDT and CDR2 YNNKEL come from the germline V gene (reference sequence). Trimming stripped 2 bases from V and 1 base from J, with 11 bases between. The CDR3 runs to 15 residues. CDR3 loop: CASSQYDRTNTEAFF. In DNA, the CDR3 is TGTGCCAGCAGCCAATATGACAGGACGAACACTGAAGCTTTCTTT.

Details on this clone: One end of the junction fails to match germline, which may point to a read error. V is TRBV10-3 and J is TRBJ2-3, with TRBD1 identical over 10 bases. The CDR3 covers 15 residues. Germline CDR1 and CDR2: ENHRY and SYGVKD. CDR3 nucleotides: TGTGCCATCAATGAGGGACAGGGGTCATCAGATACGCAGTATTTT. Amino acid sequence: CAINEGQGSSDTQYF.